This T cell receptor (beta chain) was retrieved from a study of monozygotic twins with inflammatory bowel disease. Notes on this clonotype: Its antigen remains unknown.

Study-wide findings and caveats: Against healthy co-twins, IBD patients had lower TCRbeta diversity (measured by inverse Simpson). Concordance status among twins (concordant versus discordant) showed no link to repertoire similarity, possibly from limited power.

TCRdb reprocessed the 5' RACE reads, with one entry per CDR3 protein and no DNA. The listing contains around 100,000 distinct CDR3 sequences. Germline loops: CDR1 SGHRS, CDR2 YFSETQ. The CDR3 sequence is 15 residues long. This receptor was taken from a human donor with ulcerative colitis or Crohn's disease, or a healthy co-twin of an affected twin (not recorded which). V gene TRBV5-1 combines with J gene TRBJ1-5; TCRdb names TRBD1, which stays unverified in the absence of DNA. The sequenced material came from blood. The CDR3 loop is CASSLDTGAHQPQHF.